The sequence of this TCR beta chain was determined in a study of post-analysis software for immune sequencing data. Study information: Relapsing-remitting, secondary progressive and progressive-relapsing forms of multiple sclerosis all featured among disease courses. Study results and limitations: Relative to controls, patients had about five TRBV segments at higher frequency, with TRBV5-6, TRBV5-1 and TRBV20-1 among these. F-measure co-clustering was strong for batch-matched samples. Normalized Chao1 diversity in multiple sclerosis patients fell significantly below that of controls.

Prepared TCR beta cDNA libraries contained unique molecular identifiers. Some 500,000 cDNA molecules were obtained per 1 to 10 million input T cells. TCRdb ran MiXCR on the PCR reads and lists one entry per CDR3 protein. Among 700,000 to 900,000 distinct CDR3 sequences listed, roughly 50% were seen once. There are 15 residues in the CDR3. The trim removed 6 bases at V and 5 bases at J, leaving 10 bases unmatched. This clonotype was observed a single time. Its antigen is currently unknown. The clonotype was recovered from a girl aged 10 to 17 with multiple sclerosis. Sequencing input: blood. This chain joins TRBV12-3 or TRBV12-4 and TRBJ2-1; 7 nucleotides line up with TRBD2. CDR3 in amino acids: CASSRQRGMDNEQFF. The CDR3 DNA is TGTGCCAGCAGCCGACAGCGGGGAATGGACAATGAGCAGTTCTTC.